This T cell receptor beta chain derives from a study of T cells after yellow fever vaccination. Study-wide background: Fractions containing few cells were prepared with SMART-Seq v4 Ultra Low Input. Study results and caveats: In post-booster samples, most primary-vaccination clones reappeared (roughly 96% CD4, around 87% CD8). Though it reached lower strength, the secondary response hit its peak faster, day 5 versus 15.

A single record per CDR3 protein comes from TCRdb applying MiXCR to the 5' RACE reads. Counted here are around 250,000 distinct CDR3 sequences, about 5% occurring once; the ten biggest clones make up 2.5% to 4%. A word on this clonotype: What it recognizes is unknown.

Deletions cut 8 bases from V and 2 bases from J, with 15 bases between. Germline CDR1 reads DFQATT; CDR2 reads SNEGSKA (reference sequence). The CDR3 consists of 13 residues. This clonotype was obtained from a man between 18 and 35 years old who received the YFV17D yellow fever vaccine. J is TRBJ1-2 and V is TRBV20-1; D gene uncertain. The input for sequencing was CD4+ T cells sorted from PBMCs, taken on the day of the yellow fever booster vaccination. CDR3 DNA: TGCAGTCCGTCGGGCGGGTCCAACTATGGCTACACCTTC. Its protein is CSPSGGSNYGYTF.